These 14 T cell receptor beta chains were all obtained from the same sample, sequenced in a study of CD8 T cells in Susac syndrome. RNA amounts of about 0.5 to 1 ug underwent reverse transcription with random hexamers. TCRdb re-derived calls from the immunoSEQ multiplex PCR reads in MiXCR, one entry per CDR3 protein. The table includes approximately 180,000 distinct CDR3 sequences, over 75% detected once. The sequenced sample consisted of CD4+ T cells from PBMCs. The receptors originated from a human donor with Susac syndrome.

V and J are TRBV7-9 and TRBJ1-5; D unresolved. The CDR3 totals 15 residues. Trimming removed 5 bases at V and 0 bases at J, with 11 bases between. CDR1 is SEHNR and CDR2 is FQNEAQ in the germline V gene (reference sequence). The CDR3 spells CASSNGRNSNQPQHF. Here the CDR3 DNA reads TGTGCCAGCAGCAACGGACGAAATAGCAATCAGCCCCAGCATTTT.

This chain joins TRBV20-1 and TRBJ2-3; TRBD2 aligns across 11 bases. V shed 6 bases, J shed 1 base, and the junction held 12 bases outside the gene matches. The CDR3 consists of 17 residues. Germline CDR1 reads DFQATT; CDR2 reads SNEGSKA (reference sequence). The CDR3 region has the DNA TGCAGTGCCGACTCTGAACTAGCGGGAGCTGGCACAGATACGCAGTATTTT. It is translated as CSADSELAGAGTDTQYF.

The CDR3 spells CASSYSLGKQFF. The CDR3 DNA reads TGTGCCAGCAGTTACTCCCTGGGAAAGCAGTTCTTC. The gene calls are TRBV6-5 and TRBJ2-1, with unresolved D. CDR1 is MNHEY and CDR2 is SVGAGI in the germline V gene. CDR3 size: 12 residues. Between the trimmed V and J ends, which lost 0 bases and 11 bases, there was a span of 8 bases.

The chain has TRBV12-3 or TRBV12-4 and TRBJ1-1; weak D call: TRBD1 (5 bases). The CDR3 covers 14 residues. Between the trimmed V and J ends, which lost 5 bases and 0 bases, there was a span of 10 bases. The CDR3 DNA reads TGTGCCAGCAGTAGCAGGGATATGAACACTGAAGCTTTCTTT. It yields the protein CASSSRDMNTEAFF.

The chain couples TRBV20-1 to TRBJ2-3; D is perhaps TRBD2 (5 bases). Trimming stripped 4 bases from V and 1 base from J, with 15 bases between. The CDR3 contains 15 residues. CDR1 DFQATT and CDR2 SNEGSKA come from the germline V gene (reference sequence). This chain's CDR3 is CSAIGFGSGTDTQYF. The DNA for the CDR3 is TGCAGTGCTATCGGTTTTGGGAGTGGCACAGATACGCAGTATTTT.

The CDR3 loop reads CASSLREYTDTQYF. The CDR3 DNA follows: TGCGCCAGCAGTCTAAGGGAGTACACAGATACGCAGTATTTT. J is TRBJ2-3 and V is TRBV5-1, with TRBD2 as a possible D gene (5 bases). V was shortened by 5 bases and J by 2 bases, with 12 bases between the two germline ends. The V gene's germline CDR1 is SGHRS and CDR2 YFSETQ. The length of the CDR3 is 14 residues.

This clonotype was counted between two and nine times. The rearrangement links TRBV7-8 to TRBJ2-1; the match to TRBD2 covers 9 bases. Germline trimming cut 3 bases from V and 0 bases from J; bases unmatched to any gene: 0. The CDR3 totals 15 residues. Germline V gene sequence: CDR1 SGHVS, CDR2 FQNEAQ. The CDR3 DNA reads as TGTGCCAGCAGCTTTAGCGGGGGCTCCTACAATGAGCAGTTCTTC. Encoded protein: CASSFSGGSYNEQFF.

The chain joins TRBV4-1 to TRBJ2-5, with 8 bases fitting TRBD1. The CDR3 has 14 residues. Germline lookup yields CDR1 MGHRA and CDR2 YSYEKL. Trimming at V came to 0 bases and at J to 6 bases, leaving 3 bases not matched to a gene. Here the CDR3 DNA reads TGCGCCAGCAGCCAAGAGAACAGGGGGAAGACCCAGTACTTC. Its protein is CASSQENRGKTQYF.

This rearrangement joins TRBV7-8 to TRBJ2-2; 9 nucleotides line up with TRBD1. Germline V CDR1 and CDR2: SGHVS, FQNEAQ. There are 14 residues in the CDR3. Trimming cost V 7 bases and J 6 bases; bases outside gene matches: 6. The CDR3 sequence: CASNPRTGAGELFF. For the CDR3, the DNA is TGTGCCAGCAACCCGAGGACAGGGGCCGGGGAGCTGTTTTTT.

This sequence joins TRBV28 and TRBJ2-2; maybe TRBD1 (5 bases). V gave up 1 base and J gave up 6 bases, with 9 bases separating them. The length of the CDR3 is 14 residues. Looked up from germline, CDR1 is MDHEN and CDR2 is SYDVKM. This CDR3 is CASSLSGFAGELFF. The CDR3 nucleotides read TGTGCCAGCAGTTTATCAGGGTTCGCCGGGGAGCTGTTTTTT. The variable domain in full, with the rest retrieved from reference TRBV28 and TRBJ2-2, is DVKVTQSSRYLVKRTGEKVFLECVQDMDHENMFWYRQDPGLGLRLIYFSYDVKMKEKGDIPEGYSVSREKKERFSLILESASTNQTSMYLCASSLSGFAGELFFGEGSRLTVL.

This CDR3 reads CSAILAGVGETQYF. In DNA form, the CDR3 reads TGCAGTGCGATTCTAGCGGGGGTCGGGGAGACCCAGTACTTC. The rearrangement uses TRBV20-1 and TRBJ2-5; 10 positions agree with TRBD2. The CDR3 runs 14 residues. Germline loops: CDR1 DFQATT, CDR2 SNEGSKA (reference sequence). V lost 6 bases to trimming and J lost 5 bases; unmatched junction nucleotides: 9.

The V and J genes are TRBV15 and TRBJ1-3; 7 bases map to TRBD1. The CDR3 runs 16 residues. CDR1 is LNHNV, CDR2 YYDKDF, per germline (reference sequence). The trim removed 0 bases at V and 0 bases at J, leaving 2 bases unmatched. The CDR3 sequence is CATSRETGSSGNTIYF. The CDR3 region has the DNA TGTGCCACCAGCAGAGAGACAGGGTCCTCTGGAAACACCATATATTTT.

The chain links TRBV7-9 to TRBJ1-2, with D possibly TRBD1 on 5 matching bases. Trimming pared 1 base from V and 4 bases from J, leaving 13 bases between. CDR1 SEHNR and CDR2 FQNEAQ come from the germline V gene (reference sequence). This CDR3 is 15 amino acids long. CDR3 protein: CASSLDGRVGYGYTF. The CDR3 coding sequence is TGTGCCAGCAGCTTAGACGGCAGGGTAGGCTATGGCTACACCTTC.

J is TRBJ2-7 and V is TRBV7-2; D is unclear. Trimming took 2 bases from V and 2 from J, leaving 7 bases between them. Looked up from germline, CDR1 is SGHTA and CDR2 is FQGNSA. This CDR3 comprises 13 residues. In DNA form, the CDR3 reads TGTGCCAGCAGCTTATTGCCTGCCTACGAGCAGTACTTC. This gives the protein CASSLLPAYEQYF. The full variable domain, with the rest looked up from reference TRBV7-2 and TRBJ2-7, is GAGVSQSPSNKVTEKGKDVELRCDPISGHTALYWYRQSLGQGLEFLIYFQGNSAPDKSGLPSDRFSAERTGGSVSTLTIQRTQQEDSAVYLCASSLLPAYEQYFGPGTRLTVT.